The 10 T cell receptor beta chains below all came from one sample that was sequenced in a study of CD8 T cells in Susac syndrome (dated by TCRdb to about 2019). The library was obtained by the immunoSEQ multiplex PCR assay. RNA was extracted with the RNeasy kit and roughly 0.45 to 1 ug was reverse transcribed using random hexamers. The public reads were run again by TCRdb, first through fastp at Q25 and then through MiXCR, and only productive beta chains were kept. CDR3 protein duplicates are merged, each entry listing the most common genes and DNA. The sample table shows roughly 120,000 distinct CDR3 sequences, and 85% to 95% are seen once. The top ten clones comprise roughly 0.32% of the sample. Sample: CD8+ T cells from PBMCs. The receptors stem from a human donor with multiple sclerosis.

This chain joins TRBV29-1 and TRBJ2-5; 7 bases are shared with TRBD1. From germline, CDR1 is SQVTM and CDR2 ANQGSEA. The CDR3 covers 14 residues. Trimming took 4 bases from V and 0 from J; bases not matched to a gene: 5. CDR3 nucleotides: TGCAGCGTTGGGACAGGACTGTACCAAGAGACCCAGTACTTC. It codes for CSVGTGLYQETQYF. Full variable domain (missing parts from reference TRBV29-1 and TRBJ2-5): SAVISQKPSRDICQRGTSLTIQCQVDSQVTMMFWYRQQPGQSLTLIATANQGSEATYESGFVIDKFPISRPNLTFSTLTVSNMSPEDSSIYLCSVGTGLYQETQYFGPGTRLLVL.

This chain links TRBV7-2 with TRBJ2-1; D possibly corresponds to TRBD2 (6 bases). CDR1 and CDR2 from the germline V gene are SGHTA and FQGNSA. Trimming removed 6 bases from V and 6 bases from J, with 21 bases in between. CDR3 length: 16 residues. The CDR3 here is CASRRQGLERLNEQFF. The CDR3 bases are TGTGCCAGCAGGCGGCAGGGACTCGAGAGACTCAATGAGCAGTTCTTC.

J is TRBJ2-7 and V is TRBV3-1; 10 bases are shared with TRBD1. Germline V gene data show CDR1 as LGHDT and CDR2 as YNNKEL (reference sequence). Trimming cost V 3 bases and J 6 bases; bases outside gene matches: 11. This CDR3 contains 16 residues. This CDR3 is CASSHIRQGALGEQYF. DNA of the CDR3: TGTGCCAGCAGCCACATCCGACAGGGGGCCTTGGGCGAGCAGTACTTC.

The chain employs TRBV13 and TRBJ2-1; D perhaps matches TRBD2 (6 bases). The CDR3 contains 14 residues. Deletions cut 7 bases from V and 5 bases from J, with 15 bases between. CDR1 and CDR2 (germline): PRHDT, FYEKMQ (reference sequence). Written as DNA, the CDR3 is TGTGCCAGCATAGGGACGCCGGGGGACAATGAGCAGTTCTTC. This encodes CASIGTPGDNEQFF.

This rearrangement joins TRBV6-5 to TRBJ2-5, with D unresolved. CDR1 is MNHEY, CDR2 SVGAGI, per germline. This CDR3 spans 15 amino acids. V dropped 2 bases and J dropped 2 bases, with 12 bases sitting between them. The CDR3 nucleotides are TGTGCCAGCAGTTACAAGTTGGCTACTCAAGAGACCCAGTACTTC. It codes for CASSYKLATQETQYF.

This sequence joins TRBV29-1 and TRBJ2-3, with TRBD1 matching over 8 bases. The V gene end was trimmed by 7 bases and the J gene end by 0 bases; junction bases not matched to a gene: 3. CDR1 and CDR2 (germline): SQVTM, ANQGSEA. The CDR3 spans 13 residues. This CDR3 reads CSATGGSTDTQYF. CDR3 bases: TGCAGCGCCACAGGGGGGAGCACAGATACGCAGTATTTT.

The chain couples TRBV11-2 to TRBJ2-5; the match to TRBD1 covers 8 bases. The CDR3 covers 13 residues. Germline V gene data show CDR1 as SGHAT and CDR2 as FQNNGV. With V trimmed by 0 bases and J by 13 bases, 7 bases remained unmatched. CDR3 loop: CASSLEATGEPYF. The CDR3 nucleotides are TGTGCCAGCAGCTTAGAAGCGACAGGGGAACCGTACTTC.

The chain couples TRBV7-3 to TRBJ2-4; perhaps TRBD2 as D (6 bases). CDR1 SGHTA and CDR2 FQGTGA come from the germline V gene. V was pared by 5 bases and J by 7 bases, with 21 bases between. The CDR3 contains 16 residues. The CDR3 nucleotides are TGTGCCAGCAGCCCGACCGTTAGCGGTCCCGGGAACATTCAGTACTTC. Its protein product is CASSPTVSGPGNIQYF.

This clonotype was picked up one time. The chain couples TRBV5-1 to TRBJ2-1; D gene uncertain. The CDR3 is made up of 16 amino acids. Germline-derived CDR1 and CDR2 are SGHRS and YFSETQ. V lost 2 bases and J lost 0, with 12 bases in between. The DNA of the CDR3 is TGCGCCAGCAGCTTATGGCCCCCGAGCTCCTACAATGAGCAGTTCTTC. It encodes CASSLWPPSSYNEQFF.

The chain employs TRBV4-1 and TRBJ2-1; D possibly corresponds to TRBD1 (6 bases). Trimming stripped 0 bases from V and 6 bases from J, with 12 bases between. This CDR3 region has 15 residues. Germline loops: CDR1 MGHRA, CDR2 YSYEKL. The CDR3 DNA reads TGCGCCAGCAGCCAAGATAACAGGGCGGGCAATGAGCAGTTCTTC. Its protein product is CASSQDNRAGNEQFF.